This TCR beta chain derives from a study of T cells in Graves' hyperthyroidism and ophthalmopathy. Study findings and constraints: It was a median approximately 7.1 months before onset that the model predicted ophthalmopathy.

This CDR3 is built from 14 residues. V lost 5 bases, J lost 2 bases, and 11 bases lay in between. Germline V gene data show CDR1 as SEHNR and CDR2 as FQNEAQ (reference sequence). Many counts were recorded for this clonotype. Its antigen is unknown. TCR beta CDR3 regions were amplified from RNA transcripts. RT-PCR in the first round (using the HTBI primer set) targeted the TCR CDR3. TCRdb called the multiplex PCR reads again in MiXCR, with one record for every CDR3 protein. The table lists approximately 380,000 distinct CDR3 sequences, around a sixth of them singletons. The chain has TRBV7-9 and TRBJ2-3, with D perhaps TRBD2 (6 bases). The sequence was collected from a man in his late teens or twenties with Graves' ophthalmopathy. Specimen: blood. CDR3 protein: CASSAGLYTDTQYF. For the CDR3, the DNA is TGTGCCAGCAGCGCGGGACTCTACACAGATACGCAGTATTTT.